The 29 T cell receptor beta chains below were found in one sample sequenced in a study of T cell responses to AZD1222 COVID-19 vaccine. Clones were read by immunoSEQ multiplex PCR, and TCRdb kept only the in-frame ones, dropping some. This table has 100,000 to 150,000 clones, more than 70% appearing once. This material consisted of peripheral blood, taken on day 0 of AZD1222 vaccination. These receptor sequences come from an adult in good health.

This clone was seen a single time. V gene TRBV6-2 or TRBV6-3 combines with J gene TRBJ2-7; D is unclear. Germline CDR1 is MNHEY and CDR2 is SVGEGT. CDR3 length: 15 residues. Deletions cut 2 bases from V and 4 bases from J, with 15 bases between. The CDR3 nucleotides read TGTGCCAGCAGTTACGATGGCCAAAAAGGGTACGAGCAGTACTTC. Translated, it gives CASSYDGQKGYEQYF.

This clone has only a few counts. This sequence joins TRBV2 and TRBJ2-7; D ambiguous. V was shortened by 7 bases and J by 7 bases, with 11 bases between the two germline ends. The CDR3 covers 11 residues. Per germline, CDR1 SNHLY and CDR2 FYNNEI. This CDR3 reads CASTPWGEQYF. CDR3 nucleotide sequence: TGTGCCAGCACCCCGTGGGGAGAGCAGTACTTC.

The rearrangement uses TRBV28 and TRBJ1-2; TRBD1 matches at 7 bases. Germline CDR1 reads MDHEN; CDR2 reads SYDVKM. Unmatched junction bases numbered 3, after V lost 6 bases and J lost 2 bases. CDR3 length: 13 residues. CDR3 region: CASRETGNYGYTF. CDR3 nucleotides: TGTGCCAGCAGAGAGACAGGGAACTATGGCTACACCTTC.

The chain is built from TRBV12-5 and TRBJ2-6, with a weak D call TRBD1 (6 bases). This CDR3 is 17 amino acids long. Germline V CDR1 and CDR2: LGHNT, FRNRAP. V was shortened by 1 base and J by 0 bases, with 10 bases between the two germline ends. The CDR3 loop is CASGLGEQGSGANVLTF. CDR3 nucleotides: TGTGCTAGTGGTTTGGGCGAACAGGGCTCTGGGGCCAACGTCCTGACTTTC.

For this clone: This sample includes further DNA sequences coding for the same CDR3. The chain employs TRBV5-4 and TRBJ1-2; 9 bases are a match to TRBD1. With V trimmed by 0 bases and J by 7 bases, 1 base remained unmatched. Germline loops: CDR1 SGHNT, CDR2 YYREEE (reference sequence). This CDR3 region has 13 residues. As DNA, the CDR3 is TGTGCCAGCAGCTTGGACAGGGGGCTTGGCTACACCTTC. It specifies CASSLDRGLGYTF.

V usage is TRBV9 and J usage is TRBJ1-5; D is ambiguous. Germline V gene lookup returns CDR1 SGDLS and CDR2 YYNGEE. The CDR3 contains 13 residues. Trimming took 0 bases from V and 11 from J, leaving 12 bases between them. As DNA, the CDR3 is TGTGCCAGCAGCGTAGGGTCCTCCGGAGCCCAGCATTTT. It codes for CASSVGSSGAQHF.

The rearrangement links TRBV28 to TRBJ2-7, with a tentative D call TRBD1 (6 bases). The CDR3 length is 13 residues. Germline CDR1 reads MDHEN; CDR2 reads SYDVKM. Between the trimmed V and J ends, which lost 7 bases and 4 bases, there was a span of 14 bases. This CDR3 reads CASNPGHLYEQYF. The CDR3 coding sequence is TGTGCCAGCAACCCGGGACACCTTTACGAGCAGTACTTC.

This clone was observed a handful of times. The V and J genes are TRBV5-6 and TRBJ1-3; TRBD1 is a possible D gene (5 bases). Germline CDR1 and CDR2: SGHDT and YYEEEE. V was trimmed by 1 base and J by 3 bases, leaving 14 bases between them. The CDR3 covers 16 residues. CDR3: CASSLLQGFIGNTIYF. Here the CDR3 DNA reads TGTGCCAGCAGCTTGCTCCAGGGCTTTATTGGAAACACCATATATTTT.

The chain couples TRBV25-1 to TRBJ2-3, with D unclear. Trimming took off 1 base at V and 4 bases at J, with 9 bases between the two ends. The CDR3 length is 14 residues. Germline-derived CDR1 and CDR2 are MGHDK and SYGVNS. In DNA, the CDR3 is TGTGCCAGCAGTGAATTTTTTACGGCAGATACGCAGTATTTT. Encoded protein: CASSEFFTADTQYF.

The sample holds one count of this clone. This chain connects TRBV28 to TRBJ1-5; TRBD1 might be the D (6 bases). Trimming stripped 7 bases from V and 7 bases from J, with 11 bases between. This CDR3 comprises 12 residues. In germline, CDR1 is MDHEN, CDR2 SYDVKM. CDR3 coding DNA: TGTGCCAGCACCGAAGGGGGACAGCCCCAGCATTTT. Residues: CASTEGGQPQHF.

The chain links TRBV19 to TRBJ1-2; D call uncertain. Germline loops: CDR1 LNHDA, CDR2 SQIVND (reference sequence). The CDR3 totals 16 residues. Trimming removed 3 bases from V and 2 bases from J, with 16 bases in between. The CDR3 here is CASSIMSFAVNYGYTF. DNA for the CDR3: TGTGCCAGTAGTATTATGTCATTTGCAGTGAACTATGGCTACACCTTC.

The chain has TRBV19 and TRBJ1-5, with D tentatively TRBD1 (5 bases). The CDR3 is made up of 15 amino acids. Germline assignment: CDR1 LNHDA and CDR2 SQIVND (reference sequence). Between the trimmed V and J ends, which lost 7 bases and 0 bases, there was a span of 13 bases. The CDR3 is CASTPEGVSNQPQHF. CDR3 nucleotide sequence: TGTGCCAGTACCCCCGAAGGGGTTAGCAATCAGCCCCAGCATTTT.

In the case of this clone: Other nucleotide sequences from this sample produce the same CDR3. The chain carries TRBV12-3 or TRBV12-4 and TRBJ2-5; TRBD1 matches at 8 bases. The CDR3 extends over 13 amino acids. Trimming at V came to 4 bases and at J to 11 bases, leaving 9 bases not matched to a gene. CDR3: CASSSTGEVVQYF. Written as DNA, the CDR3 is TGTGCCAGCAGTTCGACAGGGGAAGTGGTTCAGTACTTC.

This chain joins TRBV19 and TRBJ1-1; TRBD1 might be the D (5 bases). V was pared by 5 bases and J by 0 bases, with 13 bases between. Germline V gives CDR1 LNHDA, CDR2 SQIVND (reference sequence). This CDR3 comprises 15 residues. In DNA, the CDR3 is TGTGCCAGTAGTCCGGACACAGCCCTGAACACTGAAGCTTTCTTT. It specifies CASSPDTALNTEAFF.

The genes are TRBV19 and TRBJ1-5; perhaps TRBD1 as D (6 bases). Germline CDR1 and CDR2: LNHDA and SQIVND (reference sequence). The V end lost 3 bases, the J end lost 2 bases, and 26 bases lay between the germline ends. There are 20 residues in the CDR3. Here the CDR3 reads CASSIRRGTTGQTRNQPQHF. The CDR3 DNA sequence: TGTGCCAGTAGTATCCGCCGAGGCACAACCGGACAGACCCGCAATCAGCCCCAGCATTTT.

The rearrangement uses TRBV19 and TRBJ1-5; D call uncertain. The V and J ends lost 3 bases and 3 bases respectively, with 9 bases between them. Per germline, CDR1 LNHDA and CDR2 SQIVND (reference sequence). CDR3 length: 14 amino acids. CDR3 DNA: TGTGCCAGTAGTATTGAGGGTCTCAATCAGCCCCAGCATTTT. Translated: CASSIEGLNQPQHF.

V is TRBV4-3 and J is TRBJ1-6; a weak D match, TRBD1 (5 bases). V lost 4 bases and J lost 4, with 14 bases in between. In germline, CDR1 is LGHNA, CDR2 YSLEER. The CDR3 has 16 amino acids. The CDR3 region has the DNA TGCGCCAGCAGCCGAGCCGGGGGAGAGTATAATTCACCCCTCCACTTT. The encoded protein is CASSRAGGEYNSPLHF.

The sample holds one count of this clone. This rearrangement joins TRBV5-1 to TRBJ1-1; D gene unclear. This CDR3 spans 14 amino acids. V was cut by 1 base and J by 5 bases, with 12 bases left in between. Germline V gene lookup returns CDR1 SGHRS and CDR2 YFSETQ. The CDR3 protein is CASSLSSVGTEAFF. The DNA for the CDR3 is TGCGCCAGCAGCTTGAGCTCGGTCGGGACTGAAGCTTTCTTT.

This clone was seen only a few times. The rearrangement links TRBV3-1 (or the pseudogene TRBV3-2) to TRBJ1-2; D is uncertain. V gave up 1 base and J gave up 5 bases, with 14 bases separating them. Germline CDR1 reads LGHDT; CDR2 reads YNNKEL (reference sequence). The CDR3 loop spans 15 amino acids. The CDR3 sequence: CASSQGTVPIYGYTF. The CDR3 DNA is TGTGCCAGCAGCCAAGGGACGGTTCCGATTTATGGCTACACCTTC.

V usage is TRBV15 and J usage is TRBJ2-7; possibly TRBD1 for D (6 bases). Between the trimmed V and J ends, which lost 3 bases and 5 bases, there was a span of 14 bases. The CDR3 consists of 14 residues. Germline values: CDR1 LNHNV, CDR2 YYDKDF (reference sequence). This CDR3 reads CATSRTGLVDEQYF. For the CDR3, the DNA is TGTGCCACCAGCAGGACAGGTCTGGTCGACGAGCAGTACTTC.

V is TRBV3-1 (or the pseudogene TRBV3-2) and J is TRBJ1-1; the D is unclear. Per the germline V gene, CDR1 is LGHDT and CDR2 is YNNKEL (reference sequence). CDR3 length: 13 residues. Trimming removed 3 bases from V and 5 bases from J, with 10 bases in between. The CDR3 DNA reads TGTGCCAGCAGCCAGGACGTAGGGACTGAAGCTTTCTTT. Its protein is CASSQDVGTEAFF.

This clone was detected a few times. The gene calls are TRBV7-9 and TRBJ2-5; weak D call: TRBD1 (6 bases). Germline CDR1 SEHNR, CDR2 FQNEAQ (reference sequence). V shed 1 base and J shed 4 bases, with 7 bases lying between them. The length of the CDR3 is 13 residues. Here the CDR3 reads CASSLDRAETQYF. The DNA for the CDR3 is TGTGCCAGCAGCTTAGACAGGGCAGAGACCCAGTACTTC.

The chain uses TRBV10-3 and TRBJ1-1; D ambiguous. The CDR3 covers 13 residues. The V end lost 7 bases, the J end lost 0 bases, and 9 bases lay between the germline ends. CDR1 is ENHRY and CDR2 is SYGVKD in the germline V gene. The chain's CDR3 is CAINQGMNTEAFF. The CDR3 DNA follows: TGTGCCATCAACCAAGGAATGAACACTGAAGCTTTCTTT.

The V gene is TRBV4-3, the J gene TRBJ2-7; D remains unclear. The CDR3 runs to 14 residues. With 4 bases removed from V and 2 bases from J, the gap between germline ends came to 12 bases. In germline, CDR1 is LGHNA, CDR2 YSLEER. CDR3 sequence reads: CASSPRAGAYEQYF. The CDR3 nucleotides read TGCGCCAGCAGCCCCCGGGCAGGAGCCTACGAGCAGTACTTC.

This chain joins TRBV19 and TRBJ1-2; tentatively, D is TRBD1 (5 bases). There are 14 residues in the CDR3. V lost 3 bases and J lost 7, with 15 bases in between. Germline V gene data show CDR1 as LNHDA and CDR2 as SQIVND (reference sequence). The CDR3 loop reads CASSIPGTVAGYTF. The CDR3 bases are TGTGCCAGTAGTATCCCCGGGACGGTCGCTGGCTACACCTTC.

The chain carries TRBV2 and TRBJ1-3, with a possible D match to TRBD1 (6 bases). The CDR3 has 13 amino acids. Germline assignment: CDR1 SNHLY and CDR2 FYNNEI. The V end was cut by 4 bases, the J end by 5 bases, with 9 bases between. CDR3 in DNA: TGTGCCAGCAGTGGGGGGGCGAGAAACACCATATATTTT. Residues: CASSGGARNTIYF.

The chain joins TRBV29-1 to TRBJ1-1; no definite D call. The CDR3 consists of 12 residues. V gave up 4 bases and J gave up 5 bases, with 11 bases separating them. Per germline, CDR1 SQVTM and CDR2 ANQGSEA. CDR3 in DNA: TGCAGCGTTGTTTCGGGGAGAACTGAAGCTTTCTTT. The encoded protein is CSVVSGRTEAFF.

V gene TRBV19 combines with J gene TRBJ1-2; D may be TRBD1 (5 bases). Germline CDR1 reads LNHDA; CDR2 reads SQIVND (reference sequence). V lost 0 bases and J 5 bases, leaving 13 bases between the germline ends. The CDR3 is made up of 15 amino acids. CDR3 residues: CASSIEGSGRYGYTF. In DNA, the CDR3 is TGTGCCAGTAGTATAGAAGGTTCAGGGAGATATGGCTACACCTTC.

The V gene is TRBV10-3, the J gene TRBJ1-4; no definite D call. The length of the CDR3 is 14 residues. Germline V CDR1 and CDR2: ENHRY, SYGVKD. Trimming removed 2 bases from V and 0 bases from J, with 4 bases in between. In DNA form, the CDR3 reads TGTGCCATCAGTGAGACAACAACTAATGAAAAACTGTTTTTT. Translating it yields CAISETTTNEKLFF.